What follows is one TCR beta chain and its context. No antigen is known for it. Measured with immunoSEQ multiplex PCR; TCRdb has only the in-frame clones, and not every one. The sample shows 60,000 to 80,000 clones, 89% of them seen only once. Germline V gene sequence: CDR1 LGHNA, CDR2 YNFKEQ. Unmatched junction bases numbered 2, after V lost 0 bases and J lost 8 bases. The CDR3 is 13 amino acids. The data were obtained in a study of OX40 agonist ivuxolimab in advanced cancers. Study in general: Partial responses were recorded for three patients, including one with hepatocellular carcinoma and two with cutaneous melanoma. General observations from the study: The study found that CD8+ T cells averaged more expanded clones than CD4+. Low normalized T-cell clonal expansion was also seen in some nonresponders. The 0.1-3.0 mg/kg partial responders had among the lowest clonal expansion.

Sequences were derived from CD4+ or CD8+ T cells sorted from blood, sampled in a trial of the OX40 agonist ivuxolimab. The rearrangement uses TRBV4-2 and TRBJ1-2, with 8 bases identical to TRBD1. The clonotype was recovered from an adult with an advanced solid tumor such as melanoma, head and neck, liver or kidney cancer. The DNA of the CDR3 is TGTGCCAGCAGCCAAGATCAGGGGGCGGGCTACACCTTC. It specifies CASSQDQGAGYTF.